This is a list of T cell receptor beta chains from one sample in a study of cytomegalovirus exposure and HLA in healthy donors. Some clones are missing from TCRdb's copy, which holds only in-frame ones; the method was immunoSEQ multiplex PCR. The data show about 160,000 clones, over 75% seen once. The sample taken for sequencing was PBMCs. All receptors come from a woman aged 45-65 years in good health and CMV-seropositive. The CDR3 runs from the conserved cysteine through the conserved F or W. D genes are given only for firm matches. A row's size may be missing; if present it is once, few, many or a size class.

V gene: TRBV27
CDR3 length: 13
clone size: once
D gene: .
J gene: TRBJ2-7
CDR3 DNA: TGTGCCAGCAGTTTAAGACAGTCCTACGAGCAGTACTTC
CDR3 protein: CASSLRQSYEQYF

V gene: TRBV7-6
CDR3 length: 15
clone size: .
D gene: TRBD1
J gene: TRBJ2-1
CDR3 DNA: TGTGCCAGCAGCCCCCCTGGCGACAGGGGCAATGAGCAGTTCTTC
CDR3 protein: CASSPPGDRGNEQFF

V gene: TRBV19
CDR3 length: 13
clone size: .
D gene: TRBD2
J gene: TRBJ2-7
CDR3 DNA: TGTGCCTCGGCGGGTAGCGGGGGTTCTAAGCAGTACTTC
CDR3 protein: CASAGSGGSKQYF

V gene: TRBV10-3
CDR3 length: 18
clone size: few
D gene: .
J gene: TRBJ2-7
CDR3 DNA: TGTGCCATCAGTGAGTCGACTCGGGGGACGGAGATCTCCTACGAGCAGTACTTC
CDR3 protein: CAISESTRGTEISYEQYF

V gene: TRBV2
CDR3 length: 15
clone size: .
D gene: TRBD2
J gene: TRBJ2-2
CDR3 DNA: TGTGCCAGCATACGGACTAGCGGGAGGGTCGGGGAGCTGTTTTTT
CDR3 protein: CASIRTSGRVGELFF

V gene: TRBV7-9
CDR3 length: 15
clone size: .
D gene: TRBD1
J gene: TRBJ2-1
CDR3 DNA: TGTGCCAGCAGCAGAAAGGGACAGGCGGGAAATGAGCAGTTCTTC
CDR3 protein: CASSRKGQAGNEQFF

V gene: TRBV15
CDR3 length: 12
clone size: .
D gene: .
J gene: TRBJ2-7
CDR3 DNA: TGTGCCACCAGCAGAGACACAGGTGAGCAGTACTTC
CDR3 protein: CATSRDTGEQYF

V gene: TRBV2
CDR3 length: 12
clone size: .
D gene: .
J gene: TRBJ2-5
CDR3 DNA: TGTGCCAGCAGTGATTCCCTAGGGACCCAGTACTTC
CDR3 protein: CASSDSLGTQYF

V gene: TRBV27
CDR3 length: 14
clone size: .
D gene: TRBD1
J gene: TRBJ1-5
CDR3 DNA: TGTGCCAGCAGTTCGGGACAGGGTAATCAGCCCCAGCATTTT
CDR3 protein: CASSSGQGNQPQHF

V gene: TRBV6-6
CDR3 length: 14
clone size: once
D gene: .
J gene: TRBJ1-2
CDR3 DNA: TGTGCCAGCAGTTACCTGGACACGGACTATGGCTACACCTTC
CDR3 protein: CASSYLDTDYGYTF

V gene: TRBV28
CDR3 length: 15
clone size: once
D gene: .
J gene: TRBJ2-5
CDR3 DNA: TGTGCCAGCAGTTTATCTACAGCCAAGATCGAGACCCAGTACTTC
CDR3 protein: CASSLSTAKIETQYF

V gene: TRBV9
CDR3 length: 14
clone size: .
D gene: TRBD1
J gene: TRBJ1-6
CDR3 DNA: TGTGCCAGCAGCGAGAACCCAGGGGGATCACCCCTCCACTTT
CDR3 protein: CASSENPGGSPLHF

V gene: TRBV7-8
CDR3 length: 16
clone size: few
D gene: .
J gene: TRBJ1-5
CDR3 DNA: TGTGCCAGCAGCTTAAGTAAGTTTGCGAGCAATCAGCCCCAGCATTTT
CDR3 protein: CASSLSKFASNQPQHF

V gene: TRBV18
CDR3 length: 15
clone size: few
D gene: .
J gene: TRBJ1-1
CDR3 DNA: TGTGCCAGCTCTACCAGACAGATTGCCAACACTGAAGCTTTCTTT
CDR3 protein: CASSTRQIANTEAFF

V gene: TRBV28
CDR3 length: 12
clone size: .
D gene: .
J gene: TRBJ2-3
CDR3 DNA: TGTGCCAGCAGAGCTGAAACAGATACGCAGTATTTT
CDR3 protein: CASRAETDTQYF

V gene: TRBV5-4
CDR3 length: 14
clone size: .
D gene: .
J gene: TRBJ2-3
CDR3 DNA: TGTGCCAGCACCCGGGGAGGAAGCACAGATACGCAGTATTTT
CDR3 protein: CASTRGGSTDTQYF

V gene: TRBV10-3
CDR3 length: 15
clone size: .
D gene: TRBD1
J gene: TRBJ2-5
CDR3 DNA: TGTGCCATCAGGGGGGGGGACAGGGCCCAAGAGACCCAGTACTTC
CDR3 protein: CAIRGGDRAQETQYF

V gene: TRBV5-1
CDR3 length: 15
clone size: .
D gene: TRBD1
J gene: TRBJ1-4
CDR3 DNA: TGCGCCAGCAGCTTGGCCGGGACAGGGGTCGAAAAACTGTTTTTT
CDR3 protein: CASSLAGTGVEKLFF

V gene: TRBV6-5
CDR3 length: 14
clone size: .
D gene: TRBD1
J gene: TRBJ2-5
CDR3 DNA: TGTGCCAGCAGACGCAGGGGGTGGTTAGAGACCCAGTACTTC
CDR3 protein: CASRRRGWLETQYF

V gene: TRBV29-1
CDR3 length: 11
clone size: .
D gene: .
J gene: TRBJ1-1
CDR3 DNA: TGCAGCGTTCCCTGGGAGACTGAAGCTTTCTTT
CDR3 protein: CSVPWETEAFF

V gene: TRBV7-9
CDR3 length: 16
clone size: once
D gene: .
J gene: TRBJ1-2
CDR3 DNA: TGTGCCAGCAGCTTAGGGTCCCGGGGACTCAACTATGGCTACACCTTC
CDR3 protein: CASSLGSRGLNYGYTF

V gene: TRBV9
CDR3 length: 13
clone size: .
D gene: .
J gene: TRBJ1-1
CDR3 DNA: TGTGCCAGCAGCGAGCCCCGAGGGACTGAAGCTTTCTTT
CDR3 protein: CASSEPRGTEAFF

V gene: TRBV10-1
CDR3 length: 15
clone size: .
D gene: TRBD1
J gene: TRBJ1-1
CDR3 DNA: TGCGCCAGCAGTGAGTACGGGACAGGGGGCACTGAAGCTTTCTTT
CDR3 protein: CASSEYGTGGTEAFF

V gene: TRBV25-1
CDR3 length: 11
clone size: .
D gene: .
J gene: TRBJ1-1
CDR3 DNA: TGTGCCAGCAGCTTATACACTGAAGCTTTCTTT
CDR3 protein: CASSLYTEAFF

V gene: TRBV5-1
CDR3 length: 14
clone size: .
D gene: .
J gene: TRBJ2-5
CDR3 DNA: TGCGCCAGCAGGGCAGGAACTCCACAAGAGACCCAGTACTTC
CDR3 protein: CASRAGTPQETQYF